These 20 T cell receptor beta chains originate from one sample sequenced in a study of T-cell memory formation after mild COVID-19. MiXCR, run by TCRdb on the 5' RACE reads, gives a single entry per CDR3 protein. The sample has under 8,500 distinct CDR3 sequences; roughly a third are singletons. Sequenced: PBMCs or a T cell subset sorted from them (not recorded which). The receptors were sampled from an adult woman who had mild COVID-19 (a few samples of this study predate the infection). Cell type and time point are not known.

This clonotype appeared many times. J is TRBJ2-1 and V is TRBV9; TRBD2 is a possible D gene (6 bases). This CDR3 is 17 amino acids long. Germline V gives CDR1 SGDLS, CDR2 YYNGEE. V gave up 0 bases and J gave up 6 bases, with 19 bases separating them. The CDR3 protein is CASSVASTSPISNEQFF. CDR3 in DNA: TGTGCCAGCAGCGTAGCCTCTACTAGCCCGATAAGCAATGAGCAGTTCTTC.

The sample holds many counts of this clonotype. The chain is built from TRBV2 and TRBJ2-1; the match to TRBD2 covers 7 bases. There are 14 residues in the CDR3. Trimming took 6 bases from V and 4 from J; bases not matched to a gene: 6. CDR1 is SNHLY, CDR2 FYNNEI, per germline. In DNA form, the CDR3 reads TGTGCCAGCAGCGCAAGGGAGGGGTACAATGAGCAGTTCTTC. Translating gives CASSAREGYNEQFF.

This clonotype was picked up many times. The V gene is TRBV4-1, the J gene TRBJ2-7; D is ambiguous. The CDR3 is made up of 17 amino acids. Germline values: CDR1 MGHRA, CDR2 YSYEKL. V lost 0 bases and J lost 3, with 18 bases in between. CDR3 protein: CASSQDFGGPIYYEQYF. The CDR3 nucleotides read TGCGCCAGCAGCCAAGATTTTGGTGGTCCGATCTACTACGAGCAGTACTTC.

This chain joins TRBV28 and TRBJ1-2; no clear D gene. Germline V gene lookup returns CDR1 MDHEN and CDR2 SYDVKM. V was shortened by 8 bases and J by 5 bases, with 12 bases between the two germline ends. This CDR3 is 12 amino acids long. The CDR3 spells CASSISFYGYTF. The CDR3 DNA reads TGTGCCAGCTCGATCAGCTTTTATGGCTACACCTTC.

By share, this clonotype ranks as medium-sized. The chain employs TRBV5-1 and TRBJ2-1, with 14 bases matching TRBD2. The CDR3 totals 18 residues. With 2 bases clipped from V and 0 bases from J, the junction kept 4 bases outside the gene matches. Per germline, CDR1 SGHRS and CDR2 YFSETQ. Written as DNA, the CDR3 is TGCGCCAGCAGCTTCTCCGGGACTAGCGGGAGCTCCTACAATGAGCAGTTCTTC. Protein: CASSFSGTSGSSYNEQFF.

This chain uses TRBV2 with TRBJ2-3, with 9 positions matching TRBD1. This CDR3 region has 15 residues. Germline V gene data show CDR1 as SNHLY and CDR2 as FYNNEI. V shed 8 bases, J shed 4 bases, and the junction held 10 bases outside the gene matches. CDR3 sequence (DNA): TGTGCCAGCCACTCCGGGACAGGGTTGTCAGATACGCAGTATTTT. This codes for CASHSGTGLSDTQYF.

CDR3 amino acids: CASSLVQGLSSPLHF. The CDR3 nucleotides read TGTGCCAGCAGCTTAGTTCAAGGGCTTAGCTCACCCCTCCACTTT. This rearrangement joins TRBV7-8 to TRBJ1-6; D is undetermined. The V gene's germline CDR1 is SGHVS and CDR2 FQNEAQ. The CDR3 covers 15 residues. V lost 1 base and J lost 10, with 14 bases in between.

This clonotype was counted ten times or more. The V call is TRBV4-1, the J call TRBJ2-3; no reliable D call. V lost 7 bases to trimming and J lost 6 bases, with 8 bases between them. CDR3 length equals 11 residues. The germline V gene encodes CDR1 MGHRA and CDR2 YSYEKL. CDR3 DNA: TGCGCCAGCACAGACCTCGATACGCAGTATTTT. Translated, it gives CASTDLDTQYF.

This clonotype was seen ten or more times. The rearrangement uses TRBV9 and TRBJ2-1, with 8 bases that match TRBD2. Germline-derived CDR1 and CDR2 are SGDLS and YYNGEE. With V trimmed by 4 bases and J by 4 bases, 4 bases remained unmatched. The CDR3 is 14 amino acids. The DNA for the CDR3 is TGTGCCAGCAGCTCAGGACTAGCTTACAATGAGCAGTTCTTC. It translates to CASSSGLAYNEQFF.

This clonotype was picked up many times. The chain couples TRBV5-5 to TRBJ2-7; 7 nucleotides align to TRBD1. V lost 4 bases, J lost 7 bases, and 8 bases stayed unmatched. In germline, CDR1 is SGHKS, CDR2 YYEKEE (reference sequence). This CDR3 has 13 amino acids. CDR3 region: CASSRTTGAEQYF. The CDR3 region has the DNA TGTGCCAGCAGCCGAACTACAGGGGCAGAGCAGTACTTC.

This chain joins TRBV7-2 and TRBJ1-2; 9 bases match TRBD1. CDR3 length: 15 residues. The trim removed 3 bases at V and 5 bases at J, leaving 7 bases unmatched. Germline V gene sequence: CDR1 SGHTA, CDR2 FQGNSA. CDR3 DNA: TGTGCCAGCAGCTTCGGGACAGGGATGTCATATGGCTACACCTTC. It codes for CASSFGTGMSYGYTF.

DNA for the CDR3: TGTGCCAGCAGCTTAGTAGGGGGGAGGCGGGAGCAGTACTTC. This gives the protein CASSLVGGRREQYF. The chain joins TRBV7-2 to TRBJ2-7; D is perhaps TRBD1 or TRBD2 (6 bases each). The CDR3 loop spans 14 amino acids. CDR1 SGHTA and CDR2 FQGNSA come from the germline V gene. The V end was cut by 1 base, the J end by 7 bases, with 14 bases between.

This chain joins TRBV3-1 and TRBJ1-3; D not certain. V was clipped by 2 bases and J by 7 bases, with 6 bases between them. This CDR3 is 12 amino acids long. The germline V gene encodes CDR1 LGHDT and CDR2 YNNKEL (reference sequence). CDR3 in DNA: TGTGCCAGCAGCCAAACCGCCAACACCATATATTTT. Its translation is CASSQTANTIYF.

This clonotype has a count of ten or more. This sequence joins TRBV9 and TRBJ1-5; D is unclear. With 3 bases removed from V and 10 bases from J, the gap between germline ends came to 17 bases. The CDR3 consists of 14 residues. Germline lookup yields CDR1 SGDLS and CDR2 YYNGEE. CDR3 sequence reads: CASSGGGLLNPQHF. The DNA for the CDR3 is TGTGCCAGCAGCGGGGGAGGGCTCTTAAATCCCCAGCATTTT.

This clonotype has a handful of counts. Possible read error: a much larger clone is one base away. The V call is TRBV30, the J call TRBJ2-2; TRBD1 is a possible D gene (6 bases). The CDR3 extends over 15 amino acids. Germline assignment: CDR1 GTSNPN and CDR2 SVGIG (reference sequence). For the CDR3, the DNA is TGTGCCTGGAGTGGTGGGACAACGAACCCCGGGGAGCTGTTTTTT. This encodes CAWSGGTTNPGELFF.

This chain links TRBV5-1 with TRBJ2-1, with 8 bases fitting TRBD1. The V segment lost 4 bases and the J segment 8 bases; nucleotides outside the gene matches: 8. The germline gives CDR1 SGHRS, CDR2 YFSETQ. The CDR3 is made up of 14 amino acids. The CDR3 sequence is CASSADRVFDEQFF. The DNA of the CDR3 is TGCGCCAGCAGCGCGGACAGGGTCTTCGATGAGCAGTTCTTC.

This clonotype was observed at least ten times. J is TRBJ1-1 and V is TRBV5-1; a possible D gene is TRBD1 (5 bases). In germline, CDR1 is SGHRS, CDR2 YFSETQ. This CDR3 has 16 residues. V shed 7 bases and J shed 3 bases, with 22 bases lying between them. CDR3 sequence (DNA): TGCGCCAGCGCCCCTTCTTGGGAGGGAGGGGACACTGAAGCTTTCTTT. Protein: CASAPSWEGGDTEAFF.

The sample holds many counts of this clonotype. The chain carries TRBV5-4 and TRBJ2-7; 8 nucleotides agree with TRBD2. V dropped 0 bases and J dropped 7; count of bases not matched to a gene: 6. Germline CDR1 SGHNT, CDR2 YYREEE (reference sequence). There are 14 residues in the CDR3. This chain's CDR3 is CASSLVGTSAEQYF. In DNA, the CDR3 is TGTGCCAGCAGCTTGGTCGGGACTAGTGCGGAGCAGTACTTC.

Sample share makes this clonotype medium-sized. V usage is TRBV20-1 and J usage is TRBJ2-7; 8 positions match TRBD2. This CDR3 region has 15 residues. V trimming: 0 bases; J trimming: 3 bases; junction bases outside the gene matches: 7. CDR1 and CDR2 (germline): DFQATT, SNEGSKA (reference sequence). The CDR3, as DNA: TGCAGTGCTAGAGATAGCGGGACCCCCTTCTACGAGCAGTACTTC. Amino acid sequence: CSARDSGTPFYEQYF.

This clonotype has a count of ten or more. The chain links TRBV5-4 to TRBJ2-5; either TRBD1 or TRBD2 may supply D (5 bases each). Trimming took off 4 bases at V and 2 bases at J, with 9 bases between the two ends. Per germline, CDR1 SGHNT and CDR2 YYREEE (reference sequence). The CDR3 totals 13 residues. The CDR3 DNA follows: TGTGCCAGCAGCGGGGACGGTCAAGAGACCCAGTACTTC. Protein sequence: CASSGDGQETQYF.